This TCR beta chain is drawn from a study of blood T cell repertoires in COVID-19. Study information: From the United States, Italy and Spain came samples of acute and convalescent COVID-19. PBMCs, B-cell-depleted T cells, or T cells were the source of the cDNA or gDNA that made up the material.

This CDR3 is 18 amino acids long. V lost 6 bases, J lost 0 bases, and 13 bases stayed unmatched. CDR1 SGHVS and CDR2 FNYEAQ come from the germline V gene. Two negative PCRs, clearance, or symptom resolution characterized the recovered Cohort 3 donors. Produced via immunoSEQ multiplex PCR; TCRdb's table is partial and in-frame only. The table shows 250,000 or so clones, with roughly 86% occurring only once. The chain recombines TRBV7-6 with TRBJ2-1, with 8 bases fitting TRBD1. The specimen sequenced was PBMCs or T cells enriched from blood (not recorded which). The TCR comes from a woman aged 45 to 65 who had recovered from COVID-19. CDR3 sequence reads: CASSVPSTGGSSYNEQFF. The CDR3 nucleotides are TGTGCCAGCAGTGTTCCCTCTACAGGGGGATCCTCCTACAATGAGCAGTTCTTC.